These 6 T cell receptor beta chains share one sample of origin, sequenced in a study of cytomegalovirus exposure and HLA in healthy donors. Here immunoSEQ multiplex PCR was the method, and the copy in TCRdb shows in-frame clones only, minus some. This table has over 250,000 clones, about 86% appearing once. Sequencing was performed on PBMCs. Every receptor here comes from a woman between 18 and 29 years old in good health and CMV-seronegative.

This rearrangement joins TRBV9 to TRBJ2-6, with a weak D call TRBD1 (6 bases). Looked up from germline, CDR1 is SGDLS and CDR2 is YYNGEE. The CDR3 extends over 19 amino acids. The germline V and J ends were trimmed by 0 bases and 0 bases, with 16 bases remaining between them. The CDR3, as DNA: TGTGCCAGCAGCGTAGCTACAGGGACACGGAACTCTGGGGCCAACGTCCTGACTTTC. This encodes CASSVATGTRNSGANVLTF.

V and J are TRBV10-3 and TRBJ2-3; 8 nucleotides match TRBD2. V shed 3 bases, J shed 2 bases, and the junction held 10 bases outside the gene matches. The CDR3 is 17 amino acids. Germline V gene sequence: CDR1 ENHRY, CDR2 SYGVKD. CDR3 residues: CAISEGRGGINTDTQYF. For the CDR3, the DNA is TGTGCCATCAGTGAAGGTCGGGGGGGGATAAACACAGATACGCAGTATTTT.

The chain has TRBV30 and TRBJ2-7; 14 positions match TRBD2. Germline V gene data show CDR1 as GTSNPN and CDR2 as SVGIG (reference sequence). This CDR3 has 18 residues. Germline trimming cut 0 bases from V and 6 bases from J; bases unmatched to any gene: 13. This CDR3 reads CAWSVARLAGGRRFEQYF. The DNA of the CDR3 is TGTGCCTGGAGTGTAGCGAGACTAGCGGGAGGGCGACGTTTCGAGCAGTACTTC.

This chain joins TRBV5-6 and TRBJ1-2; the D gene is possibly TRBD1 (6 bases). The CDR3 length is 18 residues. Germline lookup yields CDR1 SGHDT and CDR2 YYEEEE. V was shortened by 0 bases and J by 0 bases, with 18 bases between the two germline ends. CDR3 sequence reads: CASSLASAGARANYGYTF. The CDR3 bases are TGTGCCAGCAGCTTGGCGAGCGCGGGGGCCAGGGCTAACTATGGCTACACCTTC.

V gene TRBV12-5 combines with J gene TRBJ2-3; 10 nucleotides line up with TRBD2. The V gene end was trimmed by 1 base and the J gene end by 2 bases; junction bases not matched to a gene: 3. CDR3 length: 16 residues. CDR1 and CDR2 (germline): LGHNT, FRNRAP. CDR3 sequence: CASGLGTSGLTDTQYF. For the CDR3, the DNA is TGTGCTAGTGGTTTGGGGACTAGCGGCCTCACAGATACGCAGTATTTT.

The chain recombines TRBV5-4 with TRBJ2-3; TRBD2 agrees at 9 bases. This CDR3 is built from 19 residues. Germline V lookup: CDR1 SGHNT, CDR2 YYREEE (reference sequence). V was clipped by 2 bases and J by 2 bases; unmatched bases: 15. CDR3 protein: CASSFGGASGTPSTDTQYF. CDR3 in DNA: TGTGCCAGCAGCTTTGGGGGGGCTAGCGGGACGCCTTCCACAGATACGCAGTATTTT.